The present T cell receptor (beta chain) was sequenced within a study of vaccination and CD4 T cells after COVID-19. The V and J ends lost 3 bases and 2 bases respectively, with 9 bases between them. This CDR3 region has 14 residues. From germline, CDR1 is SGDLS and CDR2 YYNGEE. The Oncomine TCR Beta short-read assay sequenced DNA from cultured CD4+ T cells. The genomic DNA was obtained from cultured CD4+ T cells by extraction with the QIAamp micro DNA kit. TCRdb independently ran MiXCR on the PCR reads; one entry per CDR3 protein. This sample has around 18,000 distinct CDR3 sequences, with roughly 65% found just once. Turning to this clonotype: Its antigen is unidentified.

Sample treatment: approximately 10-day PBMC culture with coronavirus spike peptide pools or control peptides (ViraFEST assay). Once peptide pools had expanded antigen-specific T cells, ViraFEST sequenced TCRs. Both day 3 and day 7 involved replacing half of the medium with fresh IL-2 medium. Sequenced sample: CD4+ T cells from blood, cultured in vitro. The sequence was obtained from a human donor who had recovered from COVID-19. The chain is built from TRBV9 and TRBJ1-3; D may be TRBD1 (5 bases). CDR3 sequence (DNA): TGTGCCAGCAGCGCCTGGGGGACTGGAAACACCATATATTTT. Its protein product is CASSAWGTGNTIYF.